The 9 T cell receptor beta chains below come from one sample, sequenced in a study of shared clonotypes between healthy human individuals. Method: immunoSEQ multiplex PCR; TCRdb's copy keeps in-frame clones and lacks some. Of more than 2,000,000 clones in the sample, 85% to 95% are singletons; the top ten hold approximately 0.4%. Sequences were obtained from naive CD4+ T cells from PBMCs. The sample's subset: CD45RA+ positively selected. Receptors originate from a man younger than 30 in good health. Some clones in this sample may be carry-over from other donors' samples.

Here the CDR3 DNA reads TGTGCCAGCAGTTTTAGAACTCCCCAGCATTTT. It yields the protein CASSFRTPQHF. V is TRBV28 and J is TRBJ1-5; D call uncertain. V lost 3 bases to trimming and J lost 10 bases, with 7 bases between them. The CDR3 is 11 residues long. Germline V gives CDR1 MDHEN, CDR2 SYDVKM.

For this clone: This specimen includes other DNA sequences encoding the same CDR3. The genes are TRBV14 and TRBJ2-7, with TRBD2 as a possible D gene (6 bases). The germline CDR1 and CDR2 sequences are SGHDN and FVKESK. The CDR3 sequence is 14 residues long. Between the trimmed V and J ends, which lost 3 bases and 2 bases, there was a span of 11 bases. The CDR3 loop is CASSQPGRPYEQYF. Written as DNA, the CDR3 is TGTGCCAGCAGCCAGCCGGGGAGGCCCTACGAGCAGTACTTC.

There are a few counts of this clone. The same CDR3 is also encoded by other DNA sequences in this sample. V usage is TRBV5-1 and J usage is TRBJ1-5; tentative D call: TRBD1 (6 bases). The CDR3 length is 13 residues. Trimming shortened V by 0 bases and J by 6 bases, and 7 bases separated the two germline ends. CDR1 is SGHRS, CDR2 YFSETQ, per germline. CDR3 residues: CASSLEGGQPQHF. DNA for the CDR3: TGCGCCAGCAGCTTGGAGGGGGGTCAGCCCCAGCATTTT.

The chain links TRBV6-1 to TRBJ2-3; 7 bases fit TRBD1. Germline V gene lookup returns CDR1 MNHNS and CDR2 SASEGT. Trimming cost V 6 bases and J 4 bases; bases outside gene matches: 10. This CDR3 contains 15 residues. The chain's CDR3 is CASRDRNRGSDTQYF. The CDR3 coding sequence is TGTGCCAGCAGGGACCGAAACAGGGGTTCAGATACGCAGTATTTT.

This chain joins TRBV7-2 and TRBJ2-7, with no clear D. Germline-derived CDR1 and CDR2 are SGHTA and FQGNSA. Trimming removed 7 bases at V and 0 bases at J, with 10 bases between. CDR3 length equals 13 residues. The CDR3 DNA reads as TGTGCCAGCACCGAACAGAGCTCCTACGAGCAGTACTTC. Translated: CASTEQSSYEQYF.

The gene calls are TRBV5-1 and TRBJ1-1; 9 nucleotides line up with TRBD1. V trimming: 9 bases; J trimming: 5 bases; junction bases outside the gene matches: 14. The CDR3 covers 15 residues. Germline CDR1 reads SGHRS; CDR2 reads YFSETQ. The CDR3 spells CATRLLDRGGTEAFF. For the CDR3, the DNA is TGCGCCACCAGGCTTTTGGACAGGGGTGGGACTGAAGCTTTCTTT.

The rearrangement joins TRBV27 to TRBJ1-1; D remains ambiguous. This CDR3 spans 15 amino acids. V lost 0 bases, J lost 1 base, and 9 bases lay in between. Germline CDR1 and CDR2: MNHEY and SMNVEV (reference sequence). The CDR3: CASSLSIGRNTEAFF. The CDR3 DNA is TGTGCCAGCAGTTTATCAATCGGAAGGAACACTGAAGCTTTCTTT.

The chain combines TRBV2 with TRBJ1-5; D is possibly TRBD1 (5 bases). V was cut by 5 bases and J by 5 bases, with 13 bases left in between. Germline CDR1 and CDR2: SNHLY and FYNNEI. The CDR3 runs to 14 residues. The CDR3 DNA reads TGTGCCAGCAGTCGACAGATTGTCTATCAGCCCCAGCATTTT. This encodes CASSRQIVYQPQHF.

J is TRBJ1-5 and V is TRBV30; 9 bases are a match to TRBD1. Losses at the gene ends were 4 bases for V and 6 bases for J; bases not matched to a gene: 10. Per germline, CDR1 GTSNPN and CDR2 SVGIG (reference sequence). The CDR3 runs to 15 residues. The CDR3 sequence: CAWTTGTGYSQPQHF. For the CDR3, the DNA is TGTGCCTGGACCACCGGGACAGGGTACAGTCAGCCCCAGCATTTT.